These 29 T cell receptor beta chains came from one sample sequenced in a study of response to subunit inactivated influenza vaccine. Via MiXCR, TCRdb re-called the RT-PCR reads, giving one row per CDR3 protein. The sample has fewer than 650,000 distinct CDR3 sequences; around 13% are singletons. Sequencing used PBMCs from blood, obtained roughly 46 days after vaccination. The receptor source for this set is a man in his forties or fifties who received an inactivated influenza vaccine.

This clonotype was seen a few times. The chain combines TRBV5-1 with TRBJ2-3; possibly TRBD2 for D (5 bases). The CDR3 runs to 17 residues. Germline V gene data show CDR1 as SGHRS and CDR2 as YFSETQ. V lost 4 bases and J 2 bases, leaving 20 bases between the germline ends. The CDR3 coding sequence is TGCGCCAGCAGCAGCAGGCCGAGGGTCCGCGACACAGATACGCAGTATTTT. Translation gives CASSSRPRVRDTDTQYF.

For the CDR3, the DNA is TGCAGTGCCCCTTGGACAGGGGCAGATGAGCAGTTCTTC. This gives the protein CSAPWTGADEQFF. J is TRBJ2-1 and V is TRBV20-1, with 9 bases lining up with TRBD1. This CDR3 is 13 amino acids long. The J segment lost 8 bases and the V segment lost 6 bases, leaving 8 bases of the junction unmatched. CDR1 is DFQATT and CDR2 is SNEGSKA in the germline V gene (reference sequence).

This clonotype showed up many times. The chain links TRBV29-1 to TRBJ2-1, with a weak D call TRBD2 (6 bases). Trimming stripped 0 bases from V and 7 bases from J, with 10 bases between. Germline values: CDR1 SQVTM, CDR2 ANQGSEA. The CDR3 contains 13 residues. CDR3 region: CSVEEGAGNEQFF. Written as DNA, the CDR3 is TGCAGCGTTGAAGAGGGCGCGGGAAATGAGCAGTTCTTC.

The V and J genes are TRBV7-2 and TRBJ2-5; D is unclear. The CDR3 contains 13 residues. Looked up from germline, CDR1 is SGHTA and CDR2 is FQGNSA. With 2 bases removed from V and 5 bases from J, the gap between germline ends came to 9 bases. The CDR3 DNA reads TGTGCCAGCAGCTTAACCTGGGTGGAGACCCAGTACTTC. Translating gives CASSLTWVETQYF. The variable domain in full, completed from reference TRBV7-2 and TRBJ2-5, reads GAGVSQSPSNKVTEKGKDVELRCDPISGHTALYWYRQSLGQGLEFLIYFQGNSAPDKSGLPSDRFSAERTGGSVSTLTIQRTQQEDSAVYLCASSLTWVETQYFGPGTRLLVL.

The sample holds a few counts of this clonotype. V is TRBV28 and J is TRBJ1-2, with D unclear. CDR1 and CDR2 from the germline V gene are MDHEN and SYDVKM. This CDR3 spans 17 amino acids. Trimming left V 3 bases short and J 3 bases short, with 20 bases between. CDR3 sequence (DNA): TGTGCCAGCAGTTTTAGCGGTCAGAGGAGTAGTGACTATGGCTACACCTTC. This sequence encodes CASSFSGQRSSDYGYTF.

This clonotype was observed a few times. CDR3 in amino acids: CASSQDTRTGRSEAFF. The CDR3, as DNA: TGCGCCAGCAGCCAGGACACAAGGACAGGGAGAAGTGAAGCTTTCTTT. The chain employs TRBV4-3 and TRBJ1-1; TRBD1 matches 8 bases. The CDR3 is made up of 16 amino acids. Germline-derived CDR1 and CDR2 are LGHNA and YSLEER. V lost 3 bases, J lost 7 bases, and 13 bases stayed unmatched.

This clonotype was seen repeatedly, ten times or more. This chain uses TRBV12-3 or TRBV12-4 with TRBJ2-2, with 9 bases matching TRBD1. CDR3 length: 15 amino acids. V lost 6 bases, J lost 7 bases, and 9 bases stayed unmatched. CDR3 sequence reads: CASSLRQGVIGELFF. As DNA, the CDR3 is TGTGCCAGCAGCCTAAGACAGGGGGTTATCGGGGAGCTGTTTTTT.

This clonotype has more than one count but fewer than ten. The chain links TRBV7-2 to TRBJ2-2; 9 bases agree with TRBD1. With V trimmed by 5 bases and J by 6 bases, 4 bases remained unmatched. The CDR3 has 14 residues. CDR1 SGHTA and CDR2 FQGNSA come from the germline V gene. In nucleotides, the CDR3 is TGTGCCAGCAGCACGGGACAGGGATCCGGGGAGCTGTTTTTT. Its translation is CASSTGQGSGELFF.

The chain uses TRBV4-3 and TRBJ2-2; D may be TRBD1 (5 bases). From germline, CDR1 is LGHNA and CDR2 YSLEER. Trimming cost V 0 bases and J 3 bases, with 11 bases left between them. CDR3 size: 16 residues. DNA of the CDR3: TGCGCCAGCAGCCAAGATCGCCAGGGTCACACCGGGGAGCTGTTTTTT. Translating it yields CASSQDRQGHTGELFF.

The chain couples TRBV6-5 to TRBJ1-2, with no clear D. The CDR3 loop spans 13 amino acids. The germline V and J ends were trimmed by 4 bases and 2 bases, with 8 bases remaining between them. Germline-derived CDR1 and CDR2 are MNHEY and SVGAGI. CDR3 loop: CASSSEENYGYTF. The CDR3 DNA reads as TGTGCCAGCAGTTCTGAGGAGAACTATGGCTACACCTTC.

This clonotype was seen a handful of times. The chain combines TRBV12-3 or TRBV12-4 with TRBJ1-5, with unresolved D. Trimming pared 5 bases from V and 0 bases from J, leaving 17 bases between. This CDR3 has 17 amino acids. In DNA form, the CDR3 reads TGTGCCAGCAGTGCCTCGGACTTTTCCTATAGCAATCAGCCCCAGCATTTT. Amino acids: CASSASDFSYSNQPQHF.

This clonotype was counted between two and nine times. The chain couples TRBV20-1 to TRBJ2-5; a possible D gene is TRBD2 (6 bases). CDR1 DFQATT and CDR2 SNEGSKA come from the germline V gene (reference sequence). Trimming shortened V by 3 bases and J by 4 bases, and 21 bases separated the two germline ends. This CDR3 is 16 amino acids long. DNA of the CDR3: TGCAGTGCTAGCCGCGGCGGGCTAATCGGGGGAGAGACCCAGTACTTC. Protein: CSASRGGLIGGETQYF.

Many counts were recorded for this clonotype. The rearrangement links TRBV10-3 to TRBJ2-5, with 9 nucleotides matching TRBD1. CDR1 is ENHRY and CDR2 is SYGVKD in the germline V gene. Germline trimming cut 6 bases from V and 9 bases from J; bases unmatched to any gene: 14. This CDR3 comprises 15 residues. The CDR3 DNA is TGTGCCATCAGCGGAACAGGGGGCGATACTTACCCCCAGTACTTC. Residues: CAISGTGGDTYPQYF.

This rearrangement joins TRBV9 to TRBJ2-1; possible D gene TRBD2, 5 bases. The CDR3 spans 13 residues. Germline-derived CDR1 and CDR2 are SGDLS and YYNGEE. The V end was cut by 0 bases, the J end by 8 bases, with 9 bases between. The CDR3 sequence: CASSVAPGDEQFF. The CDR3 region has the DNA TGTGCCAGCAGCGTAGCTCCCGGGGATGAGCAGTTCTTC. The full variable domain, its missing parts supplied by reference TRBV9 and TRBJ2-1, is DSGVTQTPKHLITATGQRVTLRCSPRSGDLSVYWYQQSLDQGLQFLIQYYNGEERAKGNILERFSAQQFPDLHSELNLSSLELGDSALYFCASSVAPGDEQFFGPGTRLTVL.

The sample holds a few counts of this clonotype. The V and J genes are TRBV6-5 and TRBJ2-3; weak D call: TRBD2 (5 bases). The CDR3 covers 12 residues. The V end was cut by 6 bases, the J end by 6 bases, with 10 bases between. CDR1 is MNHEY and CDR2 is SVGAGI in the germline V gene. CDR3 amino acids: CASSSPGDTQYF. CDR3 bases: TGTGCCAGCAGCTCGCCGGGGGATACGCAGTATTTT.

This clonotype was observed a handful of times. The chain combines TRBV11-2 with TRBJ1-4; D call uncertain. Germline loops: CDR1 SGHAT, CDR2 FQNNGV. V gave up 3 bases and J gave up 5 bases, with 10 bases separating them. This CDR3 spans 14 amino acids. Here the CDR3 DNA reads TGTGCCAGCAGCTTGGGGTTTAAGAATGAAAAACTGTTTTTT. Amino acids: CASSLGFKNEKLFF.

This clonotype was seen a handful of times. The V gene is TRBV20-1, the J gene TRBJ2-3, with 7 bases fitting TRBD2. This CDR3 contains 12 residues. Trimming cost V 4 bases and J 6 bases; bases outside gene matches: 4. Germline-derived CDR1 and CDR2 are DFQATT and SNEGSKA (reference sequence). The chain's CDR3 is CSAKWGGDTQYF. The CDR3 nucleotides read TGCAGTGCTAAGTGGGGGGGGGATACGCAGTATTTT.

This chain connects TRBV12-3 or TRBV12-4 to TRBJ2-7; TRBD1 is a possible D gene (6 bases). V lost 7 bases and J 0 bases, leaving 16 bases between the germline ends. The CDR3 has 15 residues. The CDR3, as DNA: TGTGCCAGCACCCTCGGGACACTAACCTCCTACGAGCAGTACTTC. Protein: CASTLGTLTSYEQYF.

The rearrangement links TRBV7-2 to TRBJ2-4; possibly TRBD2 for D (5 bases). The V end lost 0 bases, the J end lost 7 bases, and 28 bases lay between the germline ends. Germline V gene data show CDR1 as SGHTA and CDR2 as FQGNSA. This CDR3 has 20 amino acids. The chain's CDR3 is CASSLAPVGSNLAGWNIQYF. As DNA, the CDR3 is TGTGCCAGCAGCTTAGCGCCTGTGGGGTCCAACCTGGCGGGTTGGAACATTCAGTACTTC.

The V call is TRBV29-1, the J call TRBJ2-4, with TRBD1 matching over 7 bases. The V and J ends lost 5 bases and 2 bases, in that order; junction bases with no gene match: 6. This CDR3 has 14 residues. Germline V CDR1 and CDR2: SQVTM, ANQGSEA. As DNA, the CDR3 is TGCAGCGTTTCGAGGGGACAGTCCAAAAACATTCAGTACTTC. It codes for CSVSRGQSKNIQYF.

This clonotype was found many times. This sequence joins TRBV20-1 and TRBJ2-2, with 14 positions matching TRBD2. Trimming at V came to 6 bases and at J to 7 bases, leaving 7 bases not matched to a gene. In germline, CDR1 is DFQATT, CDR2 SNEGSKA (reference sequence). The CDR3 runs to 15 residues. The CDR3: CSATGLAGVDGELFF. The CDR3 bases are TGCAGTGCAACGGGACTAGCGGGAGTGGACGGGGAGCTGTTTTTT.

The chain is built from TRBV12-3 or TRBV12-4 and TRBJ2-3, with 16 bases identical to TRBD2. The CDR3 runs to 20 residues. V gave up 4 bases and J gave up 1 base; unmatched junction bases: 11. The CDR3 DNA reads TGTGCCAGCAGTTGGCCCCCGGGACTAGCGGGGGGGCCGGGCACAGATACGCAGTATTTT. Its protein is CASSWPPGLAGGPGTDTQYF.

The chain employs TRBV3-1 and TRBJ2-5, with D perhaps matching TRBD2 (7 bases). CDR1 and CDR2 from the germline V gene are LGHDT and YNNKEL (reference sequence). The CDR3 sequence is 17 residues long. Trimming took 0 bases from V and 5 from J, leaving 19 bases between them. The CDR3 DNA is TGTGCCAGCAGCCAAGATTCACCAGGGGAGGGGAGGGAGACCCAGTACTTC. Amino acids: CASSQDSPGEGRETQYF.

This clonotype was seen a handful of times. This chain connects TRBV3-1 to TRBJ1-2; D possibly corresponds to TRBD1 (5 bases). V dropped 6 bases and J dropped 2 bases, with 13 bases sitting between them. Germline values: CDR1 LGHDT, CDR2 YNNKEL (reference sequence). The CDR3 is 14 amino acids. The CDR3 DNA reads as TGTGCCAGCAGGGCCACCGGGACCAACTATGGCTACACCTTC. This gives the protein CASRATGTNYGYTF.

The chain combines TRBV10-2 with TRBJ1-2; 7 bases fit TRBD1. V gave up 3 bases and J gave up 8 bases; unmatched junction bases: 3. Germline CDR1 is WSHSY and CDR2 is SAAADI. This CDR3 is 12 amino acids long. In nucleotides, the CDR3 is TGCGCCAGCAGTGAACAGGGGCGAGGCTACACCTTC. It yields the protein CASSEQGRGYTF.

This clonotype was seen a few times. The chain is built from TRBV3-1 and TRBJ1-1, with TRBD1 matching over 7 bases. J lost 1 base, V lost 6 bases, and 11 bases had no gene match. The CDR3 extends over 16 amino acids. Per germline, CDR1 LGHDT and CDR2 YNNKEL (reference sequence). CDR3: CASRHDRVGPNTEAFF. As DNA, the CDR3 is TGTGCCAGCAGACACGACAGGGTAGGGCCGAACACTGAAGCTTTCTTT.

This clonotype has only a few counts. The genes are TRBV7-2 and TRBJ2-1, with TRBD2 identical over 9 bases. The CDR3 is 18 amino acids. J was trimmed by 3 bases and V by 0 bases; bases with no gene match: 9. Per the germline V gene, CDR1 is SGHTA and CDR2 is FQGNSA. The CDR3 protein is CASSLAQERGVLYNEQFF. The CDR3 bases are TGTGCCAGCAGCTTAGCGCAGGAGCGGGGGGTCCTCTACAATGAGCAGTTCTTC.

The table lists this clonotype with a few counts. The DNA for the CDR3 is TGCAGTGCTAGAGATGTCGGCAATCAGCCCCAGCATTTT. This encodes CSARDVGNQPQHF. The V gene is TRBV20-1, the J gene TRBJ1-5; D is undetermined. There are 13 residues in the CDR3. From germline, CDR1 is DFQATT and CDR2 SNEGSKA (reference sequence). The ends were cut back, 0 bases at V and 2 bases at J, with 5 bases in the middle.

This clonotype was counted only a few times. The chain is built from TRBV28 and TRBJ2-1; D may correspond to TRBD1 or TRBD2 (5 bases each). The CDR3 is 16 amino acids. Germline lookup yields CDR1 MDHEN and CDR2 SYDVKM. V was trimmed by 6 bases and J by 7 bases, leaving 22 bases between them. Here the CDR3 DNA reads TGTGCCAGCAGAAACATAGGAACGGGACGTCGAAATGAGCAGTTCTTC. Protein: CASRNIGTGRRNEQFF.